These 21 T cell receptor beta chains share one sample of origin, sequenced in a study of OX40 agonist ivuxolimab in advanced cancers. The repertoire was sequenced with immunoSEQ multiplex PCR; TCRdb's copy has only in-frame clones and lacks some. The table shows 30,000 to 45,000 clones, with about nine tenths occurring only once. The starting material was CD4+ or CD8+ T cells sorted from blood, obtained in a trial of the OX40 agonist ivuxolimab. These receptors all stem from an adult with an advanced solid tumor such as melanoma, head and neck, liver or kidney cancer.

The rearrangement joins TRBV5-6 to TRBJ1-5; D may be TRBD1 (5 bases). Between the trimmed V and J ends, which lost 0 bases and 6 bases, there was a span of 10 bases. The CDR3 covers 14 residues. Germline V gives CDR1 SGHDT, CDR2 YYEEEE. The CDR3 is CASSLAGGSQPQHF. The CDR3 DNA reads as TGTGCCAGCAGCTTGGCTGGGGGTTCTCAGCCCCAGCATTTT.

CDR3 coding DNA: TGTGCCAGCAGCCCAGATTATCACGAGACCCAGTACTTC. Translated, it gives CASSPDYHETQYF. The chain links TRBV11-3 to TRBJ2-5; D is unresolved. From germline, CDR1 is SGHNT and CDR2 YENEEA. V gave up 5 bases and J gave up 5 bases, with 12 bases separating them. The CDR3 is 13 amino acids.

The table lists this clone with a count of one. The V and J genes are TRBV19 and TRBJ2-1; D perhaps matches TRBD2 (6 bases). The germline V gene has CDR1 LNHDA and CDR2 SQIVND (reference sequence). The CDR3 runs to 15 residues. Trimming stripped 3 bases from V and 0 bases from J, with 9 bases between. The DNA of the CDR3 is TGTGCCAGTAGTATGGGACTGAGCTCCTACAATGAGCAGTTCTTC. It yields the protein CASSMGLSSYNEQFF.

The chain employs TRBV2 and TRBJ1-4; tentative D call: TRBD1 (6 bases). The V gene's germline CDR1 is SNHLY and CDR2 FYNNEI. The V end lost 9 bases, the J end lost 7 bases, and 15 bases lay between the germline ends. The CDR3 is made up of 13 amino acids. This CDR3 is CASRDMGSEKLFF. CDR3 in DNA: TGTGCCAGTAGGGACATGGGAAGTGAAAAACTGTTTTTT.

The chain is built from TRBV20-1 and TRBJ2-7, with 8 nucleotides matching TRBD1. Germline trimming cut 6 bases from V and 5 bases from J; bases unmatched to any gene: 3. The CDR3 is made up of 11 amino acids. Looked up from germline, CDR1 is DFQATT and CDR2 is SNEGSKA (reference sequence). The CDR3 coding sequence is TGCAGTGCAGGACAGGGTGACGAGCAGTACTTC. It translates to CSAGQGDEQYF.

Remarks on this clone: Other DNA sequences within the sample encode an identical CDR3. J is TRBJ2-7 and V is TRBV19, with D possibly matching TRBD1 (7 bases). This CDR3 is built from 18 residues. V was pared by 0 bases and J by 5 bases, with 23 bases between. In germline, CDR1 is LNHDA, CDR2 SQIVND (reference sequence). The CDR3 protein is CASSIEYTPGGRTDEQYF. The CDR3 coding sequence is TGTGCCAGTAGTATAGAGTACACGCCAGGGGGGAGGACAGACGAGCAGTACTTC.

For this clone: The same CDR3 is also encoded by other DNA sequences in this sample. The chain has TRBV5-1 and TRBJ2-7, with 7 bases fitting TRBD1. CDR1 is SGHRS and CDR2 is YFSETQ in the germline V gene. This CDR3 contains 14 residues. V was clipped by 3 bases and J by 2 bases; unmatched bases: 5. CDR3 in amino acids: CASSSTGTTYEQYF. CDR3 nucleotide sequence: TGCGCCAGCAGCTCGACAGGGACGACCTACGAGCAGTACTTC.

V is TRBV2 and J is TRBJ2-1, with TRBD2 identical over 8 bases. CDR1 and CDR2 from the germline V gene are SNHLY and FYNNEI. V trimming: 3 bases; J trimming: 9 bases; junction bases outside the gene matches: 4. The CDR3 has 13 amino acids. The CDR3 DNA reads TGTGCCAGCAGTGACGGGAGGGTGAGTGAGCAGTTCTTC. It is translated as CASSDGRVSEQFF.

This chain connects TRBV18 to TRBJ1-3, with D unresolved. The CDR3 sequence is 15 residues long. Germline CDR1 is KGHSH and CDR2 is LQKENI. V shed 4 bases and J shed 0 bases, with 10 bases lying between them. CDR3 amino acids: CASSQVEGSGNTIYF. The CDR3 coding sequence is TGTGCCAGCTCACAAGTGGAGGGCTCTGGAAACACCATATATTTT.

The rearrangement joins TRBV5-1 to TRBJ2-7; 7 positions match TRBD1. CDR3 length: 14 amino acids. V shed 4 bases, J shed 7 bases, and the junction held 11 bases outside the gene matches. In germline, CDR1 is SGHRS, CDR2 YFSETQ. The CDR3 bases are TGCGCCAGCAGCCCCCGGGACAGCCAAGGAGAGCAGTACTTC. Residues: CASSPRDSQGEQYF.

The chain uses TRBV2 and TRBJ2-2; 10 nucleotides agree with TRBD1. The CDR3 covers 15 residues. In germline, CDR1 is SNHLY, CDR2 FYNNEI. J gave up 3 bases and V 4 bases, and 2 bases lay outside the gene matches. The CDR3 sequence: CASSVDRGDTGELFF. For the CDR3, the DNA is TGTGCCAGCAGTGTGGACAGGGGGGACACCGGGGAGCTGTTTTTT.

This clone was counted a few times. The rearrangement uses TRBV2 and TRBJ1-5; D uncertain. The germline V and J ends were trimmed by 1 base and 3 bases, with 4 bases remaining between them. The CDR3 has 13 amino acids. Germline V gene data show CDR1 as SNHLY and CDR2 as FYNNEI. The CDR3 coding sequence is TGTGCCAGCAGTGAAGACGTCAATCAGCCCCAGCATTTT. This encodes CASSEDVNQPQHF.

This clone was counted a few times. This chain connects TRBV12-5 to TRBJ1-1, with D perhaps matching TRBD1 (6 bases). V was trimmed by 5 bases and J by 6 bases, leaving 13 bases between them. This CDR3 is built from 13 residues. Per the germline V gene, CDR1 is LGHNT and CDR2 is FRNRAP. The DNA for the CDR3 is TGTGCTAGTGGTCTATCAGGGGTCCCTGAAGCTTTCTTT. Protein sequence: CASGLSGVPEAFF.

The chain links TRBV27 to TRBJ1-4; 7 positions agree with TRBD1. Germline CDR1 and CDR2: MNHEY and SMNVEV (reference sequence). The V gene end was trimmed by 8 bases and the J gene end by 3 bases; junction bases not matched to a gene: 6. The CDR3 loop spans 14 amino acids. This chain's CDR3 is CASGKGAANEKLFF. CDR3 coding DNA: TGTGCCAGCGGAAAGGGGGCTGCTAATGAAAAACTGTTTTTT.

The chain uses TRBV18 and TRBJ2-1; D might be TRBD2 (5 bases). Trimming took 3 bases from V and 9 from J, leaving 15 bases between them. The CDR3 covers 14 residues. Germline values: CDR1 KGHSH, CDR2 LQKENI. This CDR3 reads CASSPDSLRGEQFF. DNA of the CDR3: TGTGCCAGCTCACCCGACTCCCTCCGGGGTGAGCAGTTCTTC.

The chain uses TRBV14 and TRBJ2-5; D is uncertain. The V and J ends lost 1 base and 4 bases respectively, with 1 base between them. There are 11 residues in the CDR3. Germline CDR1 reads SGHDN; CDR2 reads FVKESK. The CDR3 coding sequence is TGTGCCAGCAGCCAAGCAGAGACCCAGTACTTC. Protein sequence: CASSQAETQYF.

This chain connects TRBV10-3 to TRBJ2-3; 8 nucleotides match TRBD2. From germline, CDR1 is ENHRY and CDR2 SYGVKD. Trimming took 6 bases from V and 2 from J; bases not matched to a gene: 4. The CDR3 runs 14 residues. The CDR3 is CAIRKREPTDTQYF. The DNA for the CDR3 is TGTGCCATCAGAAAGCGGGAGCCCACAGATACGCAGTATTTT.

This clone was seen a single time. The chain combines TRBV7-8 with TRBJ2-7, with TRBD2 identical over 12 bases. V dropped 5 bases and J dropped 2; count of bases not matched to a gene: 7. The length of the CDR3 is 16 residues. CDR1 and CDR2 (germline): SGHVS, FQNEAQ. CDR3 DNA: TGTGCCAGCAGCCGACTAGCGGGAGTTAACCCCTACGAGCAGTACTTC. It is translated as CASSRLAGVNPYEQYF.

J is TRBJ1-5 and V is TRBV5-1; 7 nucleotides agree with TRBD1. J lost 0 bases, V lost 7 bases, and 7 bases had no gene match. Germline V lookup: CDR1 SGHRS, CDR2 YFSETQ. The length of the CDR3 is 15 residues. The CDR3 loop reads CASRIGTDSNQPQHF. Written as DNA, the CDR3 is TGCGCCAGCCGGATCGGGACAGATAGCAATCAGCCCCAGCATTTT.

V usage is TRBV13 and J usage is TRBJ2-1, with TRBD2 identical over 12 bases. The CDR3 length is 15 residues. Looked up from germline, CDR1 is PRHDT and CDR2 is FYEKMQ (reference sequence). The trim removed 0 bases at V and 6 bases at J, leaving 0 bases unmatched. CDR3 sequence reads: CASSLGLAGGNEQFF. Written as DNA, the CDR3 is TGTGCCAGCAGCTTAGGACTAGCGGGGGGCAATGAGCAGTTCTTC.

This clone was recorded only once. This sequence joins TRBV11-2 and TRBJ2-2; D possibly corresponds to TRBD1 (5 bases). This CDR3 region has 15 residues. V was clipped by 5 bases and J by 6 bases, with 16 bases between them. The germline V gene encodes CDR1 SGHAT and CDR2 FQNNGV. CDR3 amino acids: CASSPRAYTSGELFF. CDR3 bases: TGTGCCAGCAGCCCCAGGGCCTATACGTCCGGGGAGCTGTTTTTT.